These 5 T cell receptor beta chains were all obtained from the same sample, sequenced in a study of metastatic and nonmetastatic thyroid tumors. TCRdb re-analyzed the PCR reads using MiXCR. The table shows 30,000 to 40,000 clones, with approximately 19% occurring only once. Every patient underwent thyroid surgery untreated. The sample was blood. These receptors all come from a female donor with papillary thyroid cancer or a benign thyroid nodule (not recorded which). Some clones in this sample may be carry-over from other donors' samples.

By its share, this clone is medium-sized. In DNA, the CDR3 is TGTGCCAGCAGTGAACTAGCGAATTACGAGCAGTACTTC. Encoded protein: CASSELANYEQYF. This chain links TRBV6-1 with TRBJ2-7, with D tentatively TRBD2 (6 bases). CDR1 is MNHNS, CDR2 SASEGT, per germline. The length of the CDR3 is 13 residues. V was cut by 2 bases and J by 4 bases, with 9 bases left in between.

This clone was observed many times. In nucleotides, the CDR3 is TGTGCCAGCAGGGGAGCCCTTAGCTACACCTTC. Protein product: CASRGALSYTF. The rearrangement links TRBV2 to TRBJ1-2; D ambiguous. This CDR3 is built from 11 residues. Germline-derived CDR1 and CDR2 are SNHLY and FYNNEI. Trimming shortened V by 6 bases and J by 9 bases, and 11 bases separated the two germline ends.

The CDR3 region has the DNA TGTGCCAGCAGTTTGGCCACATGGACCAACAATTCACCCCTCCACTTT. Protein sequence: CASSLATWTNNSPLHF. The V and J genes are TRBV2 and TRBJ1-6; no reliable D call. The CDR3 contains 16 residues. V was pared by 5 bases and J by 7 bases, with 18 bases between. The germline V gene has CDR1 SNHLY and CDR2 FYNNEI.

At least ten counts were recorded for this clone. A much larger clone differs from this one at a single base, so this may be a read error. This sample also contains other DNA sequences that code for the same CDR3. The chain has TRBV6-2 or TRBV6-3 and TRBJ1-1; D is uncertain. Germline V gene lookup returns CDR1 MNHEY and CDR2 SVGEGT. This CDR3 spans 13 amino acids. Trimming pared 0 bases from V and 6 bases from J, leaving 8 bases between. The CDR3 region is CASSYSRAAEAFF. The CDR3 DNA follows: TGTGCCAGCAGTTACTCGAGGGCCGCTGAAGCTTTCTTT.

This clone was observed a handful of times. The CDR3: CASSLVGGGTGELFF. In DNA form, the CDR3 reads TGTGCCAGCAGCTTGGTCGGGGGCGGCACCGGGGAGCTGTTTTTT. This chain uses TRBV11-2 with TRBJ2-2; D could derive from TRBD1 or TRBD2 (6 bases each). The germline gives CDR1 SGHAT, CDR2 FQNNGV. V shed 3 bases and J shed 4 bases, with 12 bases lying between them. The CDR3 totals 15 residues.